The 14 T cell receptor beta chains below all came from one sample that was sequenced in a study of T-cell memory formation after mild COVID-19. TCRdb reanalysed the 5' RACE reads using MiXCR and keeps one entry per CDR3 protein. The sample has some 29,000 distinct CDR3 sequences, around 16% seen once; the top ten hold around 1.5%. The sample was PBMCs or a T cell subset sorted from them (not recorded which). The receptor source for this set is an adult who had mild COVID-19 (a few samples of this study predate the infection). Cell type and time point are not known.

This clonotype was found many times. The chain combines TRBV10-3 with TRBJ2-1; D gene unclear. Germline lookup yields CDR1 ENHRY and CDR2 SYGVKD. The ends were cut back, 3 bases at V and 0 bases at J, with 9 bases in the middle. The length of the CDR3 is 15 residues. In nucleotides, the CDR3 is TGTGCCATCAGTGATGGGCAACGCTCCTACAATGAGCAGTTCTTC. Residues: CAISDGQRSYNEQFF.

This clonotype was recorded a few times. The chain links TRBV14 to TRBJ2-6, with 7 bases matching TRBD1. Germline assignment: CDR1 SGHDN and CDR2 FVKESK. The CDR3 has 17 amino acids. With 4 bases clipped from V and 0 bases from J, the junction kept 6 bases outside the gene matches. Here the CDR3 DNA reads TGTGCCAGCAGCCGACGACAGGGAGACTCTGGGGCCAACGTCCTGACTTTC. This translates into CASSRRQGDSGANVLTF.

This clonotype was seen many times. The chain uses TRBV20-1 and TRBJ2-5; TRBD1 or TRBD2 may be the D gene (6 bases each). Germline CDR1 and CDR2: DFQATT and SNEGSKA (reference sequence). With 0 bases removed from V and 5 bases from J, the gap between germline ends came to 13 bases. The CDR3 runs to 14 residues. This CDR3 is CSARDRLGGETQYF. The DNA for the CDR3 is TGCAGTGCTAGAGATCGCCTAGGGGGGGAGACCCAGTACTTC.

This clonotype was counted many times. V and J are TRBV15 and TRBJ1-2; the match to TRBD1 covers 7 bases. CDR1 and CDR2 from the germline V gene are LNHNV and YYDKDF (reference sequence). The CDR3 has 15 amino acids. V lost 0 bases to trimming and J lost 7 bases; unmatched junction nucleotides: 8. The CDR3 loop reads CATSRDSTGWGGYTF. The CDR3 nucleotides are TGTGCCACCAGCAGAGACTCGACAGGGTGGGGTGGCTACACCTTC.

The sample holds a few counts of this clonotype. V is TRBV18 and J is TRBJ1-6, with D perhaps matching TRBD1 (6 bases). Germline-derived CDR1 and CDR2 are KGHSH and LQKENI. The CDR3 has 15 amino acids. V was shortened by 4 bases and J by 4 bases, with 11 bases between the two germline ends. Here the CDR3 reads CASSQRTEYNSPLHF. The CDR3 bases are TGTGCCAGCTCACAACGGACAGAGTATAATTCACCCCTCCACTTT.

This clonotype was seen at least ten times. V is TRBV2 and J is TRBJ2-1; 7 nucleotides agree with TRBD1. V lost 5 bases and J lost 0; bases outside the gene matches: 4. The CDR3 length is 15 residues. CDR1 and CDR2 from the germline V gene are SNHLY and FYNNEI. The CDR3 sequence is CASSRQGSSYNEQFF. CDR3 bases: TGTGCCAGCAGTAGACAGGGTAGCTCCTACAATGAGCAGTTCTTC. Full variable domain (missing parts from reference TRBV2 and TRBJ2-1): EPEVTQTPSHQVTQMGQEVILRCVPISNHLYFYWYRQILGQKVEFLVSFYNNEISEKSEIFDDQFSVERPDGSNFTLKIRSTKLEDSAMYFCASSRQGSSYNEQFFGPGTRLTVL.

In its sample, this clonotype was seen many times. This chain uses TRBV5-1 with TRBJ2-1; 9 nucleotides align to TRBD2. The V and J ends lost 1 base and 9 bases, in that order; junction bases with no gene match: 8. Germline CDR1 reads SGHRS; CDR2 reads YFSETQ. The CDR3 is 15 amino acids. The CDR3 region has the DNA TGCGCCAGCAGCTTGTCTGCGGGAGGGATCAGTGAGCAGTTCTTC. It translates to CASSLSAGGISEQFF.

Many counts were recorded for this clonotype. This rearrangement joins TRBV30 to TRBJ1-3; the D gene is possibly TRBD1 (5 bases). The CDR3 is 12 residues long. Trimming removed 5 bases from V and 9 bases from J, with 14 bases in between. Germline CDR1 is GTSNPN and CDR2 is SVGIG (reference sequence). This CDR3 is CAWGTLGGTIYF. The CDR3 coding sequence is TGTGCCTGGGGGACGCTCGGGGGCACCATATATTTT.

The CDR3 region has the DNA TGTGCCAGCAGCTTAGTTGGGGCGTCCTACAATGAGCAGTTCTTC. Its protein product is CASSLVGASYNEQFF. This chain links TRBV11-3 with TRBJ2-1; possible D gene TRBD1, 5 bases. V lost 1 base to trimming and J lost 1 base, with 8 bases between them. Looked up from germline, CDR1 is SGHNT and CDR2 is YENEEA. The CDR3 extends over 15 amino acids.

The rearrangement uses TRBV15 and TRBJ1-3; TRBD1 is a possible D gene (6 bases). Germline CDR1 and CDR2: LNHNV and YYDKDF (reference sequence). V gave up 1 base and J gave up 0 bases, with 16 bases separating them. The CDR3 runs 18 residues. CDR3 protein: CATSRGGTQGPSGNTIYF. The CDR3 DNA follows: TGTGCCACCAGCAGAGGAGGGACACAGGGTCCCTCTGGAAACACCATATATTTT.

This clonotype was seen only a few times. The chain recombines TRBV10-3 with TRBJ2-7; maybe TRBD1 (5 bases). This CDR3 comprises 11 residues. Germline lookup yields CDR1 ENHRY and CDR2 SYGVKD. The germline V and J ends were trimmed by 10 bases and 3 bases, with 10 bases remaining between them. CDR3 DNA: TGTGCCACCCAGGGTGACTACGAGCAGTACTTC. It is translated as CATQGDYEQYF.

The CDR3 loop is CASSYRSDPPEAFF. The CDR3 nucleotides are TGTGCCAGCAGCTACAGGTCCGACCCACCTGAAGCTTTCTTT. The rearrangement uses TRBV7-2 and TRBJ1-1; TRBD1 might be the D (5 bases). The germline V and J ends were trimmed by 4 bases and 6 bases, with 15 bases remaining between them. The CDR3 extends over 14 amino acids. Germline V gives CDR1 SGHTA, CDR2 FQGNSA.

This clonotype showed up many times. V is TRBV7-9 and J is TRBJ2-6; D may be TRBD1 (5 bases). Trimming took 0 bases from V and 0 from J, leaving 9 bases between them. CDR1 is SEHNR and CDR2 is FQNEAQ in the germline V gene (reference sequence). The CDR3 is made up of 17 amino acids. The CDR3 loop is CASSLAPDTSGANVLTF. The CDR3 region has the DNA TGTGCCAGCAGCTTAGCCCCGGACACCTCTGGGGCCAACGTCCTGACTTTC. Variable domain in full (rest from reference TRBV7-9 and TRBJ2-6): DTGVSQNPRHKITKRGQNVTFRCDPISEHNRLYWYRQTLGQGPEFLTYFQNEAQLEKSRLLSDRFSAERPKGSFSTLEIQRTEQGDSAMYLCASSLAPDTSGANVLTFGAGSRLTVL.

This clonotype has a count of ten or more. The rearrangement links TRBV29-1 to TRBJ1-1; TRBD1 matches at 9 bases. Per germline, CDR1 SQVTM and CDR2 ANQGSEA. V trimming: 7 bases; J trimming: 2 bases; junction bases outside the gene matches: 5. The CDR3 has 13 amino acids. The DNA for the CDR3 is TGCAGCGGTCTGACAGGGGGAAACACTGAAGCTTTCTTT. Residues: CSGLTGGNTEAFF.